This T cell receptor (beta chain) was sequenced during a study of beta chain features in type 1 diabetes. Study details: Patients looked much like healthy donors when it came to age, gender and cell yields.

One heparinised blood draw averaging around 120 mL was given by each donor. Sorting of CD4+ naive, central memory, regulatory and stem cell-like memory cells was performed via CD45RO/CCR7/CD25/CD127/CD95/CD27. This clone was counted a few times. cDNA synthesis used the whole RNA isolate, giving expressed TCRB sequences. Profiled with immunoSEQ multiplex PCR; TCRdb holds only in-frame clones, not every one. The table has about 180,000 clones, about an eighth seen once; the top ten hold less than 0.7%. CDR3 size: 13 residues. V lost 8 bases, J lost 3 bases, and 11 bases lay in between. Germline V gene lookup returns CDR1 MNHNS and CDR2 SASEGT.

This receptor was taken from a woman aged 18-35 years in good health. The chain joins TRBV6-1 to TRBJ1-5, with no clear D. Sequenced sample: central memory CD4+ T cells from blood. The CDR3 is CASHRENNQPQHF. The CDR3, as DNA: TGTGCCAGCCATAGAGAGAACAATCAGCCCCAGCATTTT.